Below, 10 T cell receptor beta chains from the same sample are listed, as sequenced in a study of shared clonotypes between healthy human individuals. The naive CD8 fraction comprised CD45RO-negative cells positively selected for CCR7 and excluded terminally differentiated effector memory CD45RA+ cells. Method: immunoSEQ multiplex PCR; TCRdb's copy keeps in-frame clones and lacks some. The table includes around 2.1 million clones, more than 85% detected once. Sequencing was carried out using naive CD8+ T cells from PBMCs. The receptors originated from a man aged 18 to 35 in good health. Some clones in this sample may be carry-over from other donors' samples.

The chain joins TRBV7-3 to TRBJ2-3, with no clear D. The CDR3 runs 15 residues. From germline, CDR1 is SGHTA and CDR2 FQGTGA. Trimming shortened V by 4 bases and J by 0 bases, and 11 bases separated the two germline ends. This chain's CDR3 is CASSSRPTSTDTQYF. CDR3 nucleotide sequence: TGTGCCAGCAGCTCGAGACCGACTAGCACAGATACGCAGTATTTT.

The V call is TRBV6-6, the J call TRBJ2-7, with D perhaps matching TRBD1 (6 bases). Germline CDR1 is MNHNY and CDR2 is SVGAGI (reference sequence). The CDR3 totals 13 residues. Trimming removed 7 bases from V and 3 bases from J, with 13 bases in between. The CDR3 DNA follows: TGTGCCAGCATCAACCGGGACAACTACGAGCAGTACTTC. It is translated as CASINRDNYEQYF.

The chain recombines TRBV5-1 with TRBJ2-1, with D unclear. Trimming took 0 bases from V and 8 from J, leaving 15 bases between them. This CDR3 comprises 15 residues. The germline V gene encodes CDR1 SGHRS and CDR2 YFSETQ. In nucleotides, the CDR3 is TGCGCCAGCAGCTTGGAGGGAATATTCAGCGATGAGCAGTTCTTC. As protein: CASSLEGIFSDEQFF.

This sequence joins TRBV14 and TRBJ2-5; D is possibly TRBD2 (5 bases). Trimming took 1 base from V and 7 from J, leaving 13 bases between them. This CDR3 contains 14 residues. Germline CDR1 SGHDN, CDR2 FVKESK. The CDR3 DNA reads TGTGCCAGCAGCCAAGTACGGGAACTGCCGACCCAGTACTTC. Translating gives CASSQVRELPTQYF.

The gene calls are TRBV11-2 and TRBJ2-5; maybe TRBD1 (5 bases). Germline CDR1 and CDR2: SGHAT and FQNNGV. The CDR3 consists of 17 residues. Trimming removed 0 bases at V and 2 bases at J, with 16 bases between. The CDR3 region has the DNA TGTGCCAGCAGCTTAGATCCCCTTCGCGACAGTCAAGAGACCCAGTACTTC. Its protein product is CASSLDPLRDSQETQYF.

The chain has TRBV7-3 and TRBJ2-1; D gene unclear. V was shortened by 1 base and J by 2 bases, with 18 bases between the two germline ends. Germline V lookup: CDR1 SGHTA, CDR2 FQGTGA. The CDR3 sequence is 18 residues long. The DNA of the CDR3 is TGTGCCAGCAGCTTAAGAGGCGGAACACTAAACCCCTACAATGAGCAGTTCTTC. It yields the protein CASSLRGGTLNPYNEQFF. Combining the CDR3 with reference TRBV7-3 and TRBJ2-1 gives the whole variable domain GAGVSQTPSNKVTEKGKYVELRCDPISGHTALYWYRQSLGQGPEFLIYFQGTGAADDSGLPNDRFFAVRPEGSVSTLKIQRTERGDSAVYLCASSLRGGTLNPYNEQFFGPGTRLTVL.

The V and J genes are TRBV7-2 and TRBJ1-5; D is unclear. The germline gives CDR1 SGHTA, CDR2 FQGNSA. CDR3 length: 14 residues. V was shortened by 3 bases and J by 5 bases, with 11 bases between the two germline ends. CDR3 DNA sequence: TGTGCCAGCAGCTTCGGGGTCGGGGATCAGCCCCAGCATTTT. Encoded protein: CASSFGVGDQPQHF.

This clone appeared a single time. The genes are TRBV10-3 and TRBJ1-1, with D unclear. The CDR3 is 13 amino acids. Germline values: CDR1 ENHRY, CDR2 SYGVKD. V was clipped by 4 bases and J by 0 bases, with 6 bases between them. The CDR3 nucleotides are TGTGCCATCAGTGCGCCTATGAACACTGAAGCTTTCTTT. Encoded protein: CAISAPMNTEAFF.

J is TRBJ1-5 and V is TRBV7-9; D gene ambiguous. Germline values: CDR1 SEHNR, CDR2 FQNEAQ (reference sequence). V gave up 1 base and J gave up 8 bases, with 12 bases separating them. This CDR3 contains 14 residues. The CDR3 region has the DNA TGTGCCAGCAGCTTAGAAGGCGGCTTAGAGCCCCAGCATTTT. Its protein product is CASSLEGGLEPQHF. The full variable domain, in which reference TRBV7-9 and TRBJ1-5 provide the parts outside the CDR3, is DTGVSQNPRHKITKRGQNVTFRCDPISEHNRLYWYRQTLGQGPEFLTYFQNEAQLEKSRLLSDRFSAERPKGSFSTLEIQRTEQGDSAMYLCASSLEGGLEPQHFGDGTRLSIL.

CDR3 DNA sequence: TGTGCCAGCAGTGCGGGACTAGCCGGGAAAAACCATACGCAGTATTTT. This encodes CASSAGLAGKNHTQYF. The chain has TRBV6-4 and TRBJ2-3; 9 bases align to TRBD2. Germline assignment: CDR1 MRHNA and CDR2 SNTAGT. The trim removed 4 bases at V and 7 bases at J, leaving 12 bases unmatched. This CDR3 is built from 16 residues.